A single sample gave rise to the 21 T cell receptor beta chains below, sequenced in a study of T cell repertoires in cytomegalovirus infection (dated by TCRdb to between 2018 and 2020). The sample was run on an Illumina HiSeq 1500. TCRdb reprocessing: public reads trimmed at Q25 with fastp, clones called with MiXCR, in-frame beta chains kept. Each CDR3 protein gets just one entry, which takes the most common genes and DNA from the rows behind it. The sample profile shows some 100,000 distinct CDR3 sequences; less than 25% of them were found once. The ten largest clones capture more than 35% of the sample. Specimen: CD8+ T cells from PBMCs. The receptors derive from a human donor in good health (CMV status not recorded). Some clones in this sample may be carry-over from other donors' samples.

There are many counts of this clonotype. The chain's CDR3 is CASSLGRAAVEAFF. The CDR3 DNA reads as TGTGCCAGCAGCTTAGGTCGCGCGGCGGTTGAAGCTTTCTTT. The rearrangement links TRBV7-8 to TRBJ1-1; D gene ambiguous. CDR1 is SGHVS, CDR2 FQNEAQ, per germline. V lost 1 base and J lost 7, with 13 bases in between. CDR3 size: 14 residues. The complete variable domain, with remaining parts taken from reference TRBV7-8 and TRBJ1-1, reads GAGVSQSPRYKVAKRGQDVALRCDPISGHVSLFWYQQALGQGPEFLTYFQNEAQLDKSGLPSDRFFAERPEGSVSTLKIQRTQQEDSAVYLCASSLGRAAVEAFFGQGTRLTVV.

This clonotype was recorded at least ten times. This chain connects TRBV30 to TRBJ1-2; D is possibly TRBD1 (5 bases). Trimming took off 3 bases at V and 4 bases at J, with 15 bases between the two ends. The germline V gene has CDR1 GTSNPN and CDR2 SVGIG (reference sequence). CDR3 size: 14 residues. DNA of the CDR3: TGTGCCTGGAGCCGACTAAGTGGGGCCTATGGCTACACCTTC. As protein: CAWSRLSGAYGYTF.

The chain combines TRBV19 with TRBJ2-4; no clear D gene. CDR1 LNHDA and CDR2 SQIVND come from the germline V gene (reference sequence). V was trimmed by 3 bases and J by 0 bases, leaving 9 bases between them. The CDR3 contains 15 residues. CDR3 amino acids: CASSIATLAKNIQYF. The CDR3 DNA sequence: TGTGCCAGTAGTATCGCCACATTAGCCAAAAACATTCAGTACTTC. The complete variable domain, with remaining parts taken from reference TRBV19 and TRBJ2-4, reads DGGITQSPKYLFRKEGQNVTLSCEQNLNHDAMYWYRQDPGQGLRLIYYSQIVNDFQKGDIAEGYSVSREKKESFPLTVTSAQKNPTAFYLCASSIATLAKNIQYFGAGTRLSVL.

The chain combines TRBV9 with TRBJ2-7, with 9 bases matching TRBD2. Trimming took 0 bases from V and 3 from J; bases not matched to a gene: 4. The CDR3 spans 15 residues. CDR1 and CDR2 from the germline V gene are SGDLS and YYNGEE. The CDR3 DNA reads TGTGCCAGCAGCGTAGAGCCTAGCGGGAACTACGAGCAGTACTTC. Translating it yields CASSVEPSGNYEQYF.

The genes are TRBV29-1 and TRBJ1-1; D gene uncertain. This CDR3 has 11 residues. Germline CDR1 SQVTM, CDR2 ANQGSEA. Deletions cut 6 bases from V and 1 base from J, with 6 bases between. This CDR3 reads CSVNGNTEAFF. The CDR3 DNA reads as TGCAGCGTCAACGGGAACACTGAAGCTTTCTTT.

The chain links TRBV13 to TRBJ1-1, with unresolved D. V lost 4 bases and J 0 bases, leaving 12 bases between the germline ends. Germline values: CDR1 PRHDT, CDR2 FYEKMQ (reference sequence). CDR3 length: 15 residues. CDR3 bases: TGTGCCAGCAGCTCCCAGTGGCCATTGAACACTGAAGCTTTCTTT. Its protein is CASSSQWPLNTEAFF.

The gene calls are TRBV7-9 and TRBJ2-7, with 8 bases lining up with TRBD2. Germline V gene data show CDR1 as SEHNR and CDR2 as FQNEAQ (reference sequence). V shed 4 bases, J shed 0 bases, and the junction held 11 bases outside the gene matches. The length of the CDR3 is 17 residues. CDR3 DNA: TGTGCCAGCAGCTCCGAACCTAGCGGGTCTCCCTCCTACGAGCAGTACTTC. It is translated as CASSSEPSGSPSYEQYF.

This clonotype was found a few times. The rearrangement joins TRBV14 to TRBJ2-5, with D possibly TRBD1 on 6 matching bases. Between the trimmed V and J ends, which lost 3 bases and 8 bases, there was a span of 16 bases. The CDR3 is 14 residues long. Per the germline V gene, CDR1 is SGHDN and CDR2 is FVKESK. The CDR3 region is CASSQDRKRRTQYF. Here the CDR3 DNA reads TGTGCCAGCAGCCAGGACAGAAAGAGGAGAACCCAGTACTTC.

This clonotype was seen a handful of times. CDR3 in DNA: TGTGCCAGTAGTATCCCCCAGCGGGAGCGGGTCTATGAGCAGTTCTTC. This gives the protein CASSIPQRERVYEQFF. The gene calls are TRBV19 and TRBJ2-1; 8 bases are shared with TRBD2. Germline CDR1 reads LNHDA; CDR2 reads SQIVND (reference sequence). V was pared by 3 bases and J by 8 bases, with 12 bases of the junction left unmatched. CDR3 size: 16 residues.

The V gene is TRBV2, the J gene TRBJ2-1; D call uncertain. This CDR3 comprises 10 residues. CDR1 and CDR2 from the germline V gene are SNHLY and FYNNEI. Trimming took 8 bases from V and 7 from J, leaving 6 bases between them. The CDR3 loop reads CASVGNEQFF. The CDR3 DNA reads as TGTGCCAGCGTAGGAAATGAGCAGTTCTTC.

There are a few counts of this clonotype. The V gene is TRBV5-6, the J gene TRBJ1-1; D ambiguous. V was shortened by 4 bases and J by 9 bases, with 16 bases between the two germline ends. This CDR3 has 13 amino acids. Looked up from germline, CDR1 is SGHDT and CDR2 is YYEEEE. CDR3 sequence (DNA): TGTGCCAGCAGCGACCGGCCAGTTGAGAAAGCTTTCTTT. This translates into CASSDRPVEKAFF.

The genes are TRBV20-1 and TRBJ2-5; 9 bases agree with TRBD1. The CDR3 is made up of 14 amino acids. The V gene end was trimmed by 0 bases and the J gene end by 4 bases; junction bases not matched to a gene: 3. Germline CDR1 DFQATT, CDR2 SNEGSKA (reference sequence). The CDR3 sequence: CSARDYRGLETQYF. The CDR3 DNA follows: TGCAGTGCTAGAGATTACAGGGGGCTAGAGACCCAGTACTTC.

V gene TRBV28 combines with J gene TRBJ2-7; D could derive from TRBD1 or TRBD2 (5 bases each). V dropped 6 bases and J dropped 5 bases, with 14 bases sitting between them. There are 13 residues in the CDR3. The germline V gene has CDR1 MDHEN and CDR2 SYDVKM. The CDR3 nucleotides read TGTGCCAGCAGCCCGTGGGGGTCCCACGAGCAGTACTTC. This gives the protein CASSPWGSHEQYF. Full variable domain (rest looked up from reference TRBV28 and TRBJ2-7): DVKVTQSSRYLVKRTGEKVFLECVQDMDHENMFWYRQDPGLGLRLIYFSYDVKMKEKGDIPEGYSVSREKKERFSLILESASTNQTSMYLCASSPWGSHEQYFGPGTRLTVT.

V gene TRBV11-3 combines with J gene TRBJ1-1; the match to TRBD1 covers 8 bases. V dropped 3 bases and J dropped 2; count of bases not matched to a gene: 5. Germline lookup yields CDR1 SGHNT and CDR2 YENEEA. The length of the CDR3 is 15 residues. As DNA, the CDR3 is TGTGCCAGCAGCTTCGGGACAGGATACAACACTGAAGCTTTCTTT. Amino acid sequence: CASSFGTGYNTEAFF.

The CDR3 protein is CASVGSSGANVLTF. The CDR3 DNA reads as TGTGCCAGCGTGGGGAGCTCTGGGGCCAACGTCCTGACTTTC. This chain links TRBV28 with TRBJ2-6; D is possibly TRBD2 (5 bases). Between the trimmed V and J ends, which lost 8 bases and 0 bases, there was a span of 8 bases. CDR1 is MDHEN and CDR2 is SYDVKM in the germline V gene. The CDR3 totals 14 residues.

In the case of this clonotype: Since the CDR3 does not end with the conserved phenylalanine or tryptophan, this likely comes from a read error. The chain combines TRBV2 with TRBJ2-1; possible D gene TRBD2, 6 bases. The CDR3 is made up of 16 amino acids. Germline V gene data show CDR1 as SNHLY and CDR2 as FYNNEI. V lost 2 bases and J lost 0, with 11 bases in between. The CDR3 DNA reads TGTGCCAGCAGTGAAAGGGACTTACGCTCCTACAATGAGCAGTTCTTA. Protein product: CASSERDLRSYNEQFL.

As DNA, the CDR3 is TGTGCCAGCAGCCAAGAGGAGACAGTGAACACTGAAGCTTTCTTT. Encoded protein: CASSQEETVNTEAFF. The V call is TRBV4-2, the J call TRBJ1-1; the D gene is possibly TRBD1 (5 bases). CDR1 is LGHNA and CDR2 is YNFKEQ in the germline V gene. V lost 0 bases and J 0 bases, leaving 8 bases between the germline ends. The CDR3 runs 15 residues.

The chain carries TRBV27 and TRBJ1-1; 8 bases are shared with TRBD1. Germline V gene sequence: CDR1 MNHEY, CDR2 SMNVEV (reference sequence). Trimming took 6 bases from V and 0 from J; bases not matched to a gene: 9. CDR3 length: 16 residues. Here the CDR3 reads CASREGYRGLNTEAFF. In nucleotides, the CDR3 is TGTGCCAGCAGGGAAGGATACAGGGGGTTGAACACTGAAGCTTTCTTT.

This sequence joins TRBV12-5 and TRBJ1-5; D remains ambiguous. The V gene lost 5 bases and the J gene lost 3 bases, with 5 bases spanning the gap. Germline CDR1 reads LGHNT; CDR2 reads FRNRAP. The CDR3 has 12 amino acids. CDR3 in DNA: TGTGCTAGTGGTCAAGTCAATCAGCCCCAGCATTTT. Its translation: CASGQVNQPQHF.

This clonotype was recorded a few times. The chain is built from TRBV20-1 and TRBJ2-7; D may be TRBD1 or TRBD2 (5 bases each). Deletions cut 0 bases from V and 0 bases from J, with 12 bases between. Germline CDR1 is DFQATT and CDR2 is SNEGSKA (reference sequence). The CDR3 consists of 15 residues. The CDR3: CSARDRDAVSYEQYF. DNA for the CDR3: TGCAGTGCTAGAGATAGGGACGCGGTCTCCTACGAGCAGTACTTC.

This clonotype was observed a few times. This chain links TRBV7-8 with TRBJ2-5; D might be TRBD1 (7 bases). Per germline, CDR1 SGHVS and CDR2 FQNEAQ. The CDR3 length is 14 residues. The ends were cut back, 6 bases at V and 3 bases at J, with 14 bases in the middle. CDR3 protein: CASSQGGGKETQYF. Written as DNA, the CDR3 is TGTGCCAGCAGTCAGGGGGGCGGGAAAGAGACCCAGTACTTC.